This is a list of T cell receptor beta chains from one sample in a study of technical replicates of blood from a few donors. Some clones are missing from TCRdb's copy, which holds only in-frame ones; the method was immunoSEQ multiplex PCR. The data hold around 80,000 clones, with over 95% observed a single time. Sequencing input: T cells isolated from PBMCs. These receptors were collected from a human donor in good health. Both conserved end residues are part of each CDR3. D genes are given only for firm matches. Clone size is stated in some rows and not others, as once, few, many or a class when expanded.

D gene	clone size	J gene	CDR3 length	V gene	CDR3 protein	CDR3 DNA
NA	NA	TRBJ2-7	13	TRBV27	CASSFAGTYEQYF	TGTGCCAGCAGTTTCGCAGGGACTTACGAGCAGTACTTC
NA	NA	TRBJ2-1	11	TRBV6-5	CASASVNEQFF	TGTGCCAGCGCCTCAGTGAATGAGCAGTTCTTC
TRBD2	once	TRBJ2-3	15	TRBV6-4	CASSDGSGNTDTQYF	TGTGCCAGCAGTGATGGTAGCGGGAACACAGATACGCAGTATTTT
NA	NA	TRBJ1-1	16	TRBV6-5	CASSFASGRGVTEAFF	TGTGCCAGCAGTTTTGCTTCCGGCAGGGGAGTCACTGAAGCTTTCTTT
NA	once	TRBJ1-4	15	TRBV7-2	CASSLGWGVNEKLFF	TGTGCCAGCAGCTTAGGGTGGGGCGTTAATGAAAAACTGTTTTTT
TRBD2	NA	TRBJ2-1	16	TRBV10-1	CASSGIAGGSYNEQFF	TGCGCCAGCAGTGGGATAGCGGGGGGCTCCTACAATGAGCAGTTCTTC
TRBD1	NA	TRBJ2-7	14	TRBV7-9	CAIKPDRAVYEQYF	TGTGCCATTAAACCCGACAGGGCAGTCTACGAGCAGTACTTC
TRBD2	NA	TRBJ2-5	14	TRBV4-3	CASSSDSGGTAQYF	TGCGCCAGCAGCTCCGATTCGGGGGGGACGGCCCAGTACTTC
NA	NA	TRBJ2-1	12	TRBV10-3	CAITSGGNEQFF	TGTGCCATCACCTCCGGGGGAAATGAGCAGTTCTTC
NA	NA	TRBJ2-5	13	TRBV25-1	CASSRTPQETQYF	TGTGCCAGCAGTAGAACTCCCCAAGAGACCCAGTACTTC
TRBD1	NA	TRBJ2-5	13	TRBV25-1	CASSRQGFLEQYF	TGTGCCAGCAGTCGACAGGGGTTTTTGGAGCAGTACTTC
TRBD1	NA	TRBJ2-3	15	TRBV27	CASSPGDRGEDTQYF	TGTGCCAGCAGTCCCGGGGACAGGGGAGAAGATACGCAGTATTTT
NA	once	TRBJ1-1	14	TRBV2	CASISGGAITEAFF	TGTGCCAGCATATCTGGGGGGGCCATCACTGAAGCTTTCTTT
NA	NA	TRBJ2-7	13	TRBV6-1	CASSEMGAGEQYF	TGTGCCAGCAGTGAAATGGGGGCAGGCGAGCAGTACTTC
TRBD1	NA	TRBJ1-4	15	TRBV6-1	CASREQGQLNEKLFF	TGTGCCAGCAGGGAGCAGGGACAGCTTAATGAAAAACTGTTTTTT
TRBD1	NA	TRBJ1-2	14	TRBV18	CASSPGQVNYGYTF	TGTGCCAGCTCACCTGGACAGGTGAACTATGGCTACACCTTC
TRBD1	once	TRBJ1-3	12	TRBV29-1	CSTGTDGNTIYF	TGCAGCACCGGGACAGATGGAAACACCATATATTTT
NA	NA	TRBJ2-1	13	TRBV30	CATSESSYNEQFF	TGTGCCACCTCGGAGAGCTCCTACAATGAGCAGTTCTTC
TRBD2	once	TRBJ2-1	14	TRBV25-1	CASSATSLFNEQFF	TGTGCCAGCAGTGCGACTAGCTTGTTCAATGAGCAGTTCTTC
TRBD1	NA	TRBJ2-1	13	TRBV11-2	CASSLGTGDEQFF	TGTGCCAGCAGCTTAGGGACAGGGGATGAGCAGTTCTTC
NA	NA	TRBJ1-4	14	TRBV13	CASSLRGGGEKLFF	TGTGCCAGCAGCTTACGCGGGGGAGGTGAAAAACTGTTTTTT
TRBD2	NA	TRBJ2-3	14	TRBV10-3	CAISPSGRPDTQYF	TGTGCCATCAGCCCTAGCGGGAGACCAGATACGCAGTATTTT
TRBD2	NA	TRBJ2-5	17	TRBV7-9	CASKPGLAGASVKPQYF	TGTGCCAGCAAGCCGGGACTAGCGGGAGCGTCGGTAAAGCCCCAGTACTTC
NA	NA	TRBJ2-3	14	TRBV11-2	CASSSSRGSDTQYF	TGTGCCAGCAGCTCTAGCAGGGGCTCAGATACGCAGTATTTT
TRBD1	NA	TRBJ2-1	15	TRBV28	CASRMTGEAYNEQFF	TGTGCCAGCAGGATGACAGGGGAGGCCTACAATGAGCAGTTCTTC
NA	NA	TRBJ2-2	16	TRBV5-1	CASSLEDSLVTGELFF	TGCGCCAGCAGCTTGGAAGACAGCCTGGTCACCGGGGAGCTGTTTTTT
TRBD2	once	TRBJ2-1	15	TRBV7-6	CASSRGLAAYNEQFF	TGTGCCAGCAGCCGGGGACTAGCGGCCTACAATGAGCAGTTCTTC
NA	NA	TRBJ2-7	10	TRBV25-1	CASEQYEQYF	TGTGCCAGTGAGCAATACGAGCAGTACTTC
TRBD2	NA	TRBJ2-1	16	TRBV27	CASSPSSGPTGNEQFF	TGTGCCAGCAGTCCGTCTAGCGGTCCTACGGGGAATGAGCAGTTCTTC
TRBD1	NA	TRBJ2-3	13	TRBV7-2	CASSGDRGGTQYF	TGTGCCAGCAGCGGGGACAGGGGAGGCACGCAGTATTTT
TRBD2	NA	TRBJ2-1	15	TRBV7-3	CASSRGLAGGNEQFF	TGTGCCAGCAGCCGAGGACTAGCGGGAGGAAATGAGCAGTTCTTC
TRBD1	once	TRBJ1-1	17	TRBV7-3	CASSPLPTTGYHTEAFF	TGTGCCAGCAGCCCCCTGCCGACGACAGGGTATCACACTGAAGCTTTCTTT
NA	once	TRBJ1-3	14	TRBV6-5	CASKRRNSGNTIYF	TGTGCTTCAAAGCGGAGGAACTCTGGAAACACCATATATTTT
TRBD1	NA	TRBJ2-5	15	TRBV6-6	CASSTPDRREETQYF	TGTGCCAGCAGTACCCCGGACAGGCGAGAAGAGACCCAGTACTTC
TRBD2	NA	TRBJ2-1	15	TRBV9	CASSFTGTSGNEQFF	TGTGCCAGCAGCTTCACCGGGACTAGCGGGAATGAGCAGTTCTTC
NA	NA	TRBJ1-4	14	TRBV30	CAWSDGRIREKLFF	TGTGCCTGGAGTGATGGGAGGATCAGGGAAAAACTGTTTTTT
TRBD2	NA	TRBJ2-1	15	TRBV7-3	CASSTGTSGRNEQFF	TGTGCCAGCAGCACCGGGACTAGCGGTAGAAATGAGCAGTTCTTC
NA	NA	TRBJ1-3	14	TRBV12-5	CASGNQGYGNTIYF	TGTGCTAGTGGTAATCAGGGGTACGGAAACACCATATATTTT
TRBD2	NA	TRBJ2-7	15	TRBV9	CASSVGAGGGYEQYF	TGTGCCAGCAGCGTAGGAGCGGGAGGGGGCTACGAGCAGTACTTC
NA	once	TRBJ2-3	11	TRBV7-9	CASSRGDTQYF	TGTGCCAGCAGCCGGGGAGATACGCAGTATTTT
NA	NA	TRBJ1-2	15	TRBV28	CASSFKDSIPYGYTF	TGTGCCAGCAGCTTTAAGGACTCCATTCCCTATGGCTACACCTTC
TRBD2	NA	TRBJ2-5	16	TRBV19	CASSTGLAGGMETQYF	TGTGCCAGTAGTACCGGACTAGCGGGAGGGATGGAGACCCAGTACTTC